This T cell receptor (beta chain) came from a study of blood T cell repertoires in COVID-19. At the level of the study: Samples came from the United States, Italy and Spain, spanning acute and convalescent COVID-19. From T cells, B-cell-depleted T cells, or PBMCs came the material, which was cDNA or gDNA.

From germline, CDR1 is SGHTA and CDR2 FQGNSA. The V gene lost 1 base and the J gene lost 5 bases, with 14 bases spanning the gap. This CDR3 contains 15 residues. This clone was observed a single time. One Seattle source followed patients from active infection through their disease course. Per the original methods: Researchers report that nucleated cell counts were estimated from reference gene primer amplification. Clones were read by immunoSEQ multiplex PCR, and TCRdb kept only the in-frame ones, dropping some. The V and J calls and clone size were taken over from that table, and D and trimming were inferred from the DNA. The repertoire has roughly 380,000 clones, 70% to 90% of them found once; the top ten carry 1.5% to 1.7%.

The V gene is TRBV7-2, the J gene TRBJ1-1; D is unclear. Sequenced sample: peripheral blood. This sequence originates from a woman in her thirties or forties with COVID-19, enrolled during active disease. The CDR3 region has the DNA TGTGCCAGCAGCTTAGTAAGCAACAGCTGGACTGAAGCTTTCTTT. It is translated as CASSLVSNSWTEAFF.